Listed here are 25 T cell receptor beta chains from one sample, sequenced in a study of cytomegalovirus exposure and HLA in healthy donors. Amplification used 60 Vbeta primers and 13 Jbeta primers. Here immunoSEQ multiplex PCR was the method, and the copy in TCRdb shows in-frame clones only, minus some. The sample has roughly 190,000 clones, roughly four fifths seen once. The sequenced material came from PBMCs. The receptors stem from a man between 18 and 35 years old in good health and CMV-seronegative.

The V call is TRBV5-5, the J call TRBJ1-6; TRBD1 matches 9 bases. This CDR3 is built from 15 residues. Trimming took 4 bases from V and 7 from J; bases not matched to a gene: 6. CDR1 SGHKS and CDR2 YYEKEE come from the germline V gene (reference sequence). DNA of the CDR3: TGTGCCAGCAGCACGTCGGGACAGGGAAATTCACCCCTCCACTTT. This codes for CASSTSGQGNSPLHF.

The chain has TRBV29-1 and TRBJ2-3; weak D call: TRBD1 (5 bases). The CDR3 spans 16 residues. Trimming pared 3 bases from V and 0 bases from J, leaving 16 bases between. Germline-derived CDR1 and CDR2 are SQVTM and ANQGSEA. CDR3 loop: CSVDSLPGQSTDTQYF. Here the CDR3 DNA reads TGCAGCGTTGACAGCTTGCCAGGGCAGAGCACAGATACGCAGTATTTT.

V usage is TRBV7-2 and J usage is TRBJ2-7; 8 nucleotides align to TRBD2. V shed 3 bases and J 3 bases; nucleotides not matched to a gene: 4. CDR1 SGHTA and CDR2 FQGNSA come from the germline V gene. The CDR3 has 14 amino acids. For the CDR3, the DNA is TGTGCCAGCAGCTTTTCGGGGGGGAGCTACGAGCAGTACTTC. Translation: CASSFSGGSYEQYF.

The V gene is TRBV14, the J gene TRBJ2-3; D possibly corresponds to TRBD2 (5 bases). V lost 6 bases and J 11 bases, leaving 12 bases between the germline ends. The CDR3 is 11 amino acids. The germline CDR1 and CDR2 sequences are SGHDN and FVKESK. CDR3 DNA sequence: TGTGCCAGCAGTCATGCGGGTTTGCAGTATTTT. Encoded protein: CASSHAGLQYF.

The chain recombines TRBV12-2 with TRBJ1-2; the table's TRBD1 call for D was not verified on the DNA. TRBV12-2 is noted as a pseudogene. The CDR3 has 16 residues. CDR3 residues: CASRHPAGTVNYGYTF. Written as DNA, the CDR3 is TGTGCAAGTCGCCATCCAGCCGGGACAGTCAACTATGGCTACACCTTC.

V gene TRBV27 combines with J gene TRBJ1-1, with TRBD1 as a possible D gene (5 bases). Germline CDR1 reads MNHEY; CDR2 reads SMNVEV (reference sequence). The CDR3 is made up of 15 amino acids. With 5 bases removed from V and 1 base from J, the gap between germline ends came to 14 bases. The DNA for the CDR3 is TGTGCCAGCAGTCCCCAAGGGGTCGGGAACACTGAAGCTTTCTTT. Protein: CASSPQGVGNTEAFF.

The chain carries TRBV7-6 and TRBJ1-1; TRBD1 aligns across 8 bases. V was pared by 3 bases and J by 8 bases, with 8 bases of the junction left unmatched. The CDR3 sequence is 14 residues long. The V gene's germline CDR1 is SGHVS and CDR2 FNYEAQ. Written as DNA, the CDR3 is TGTGCCAGCAGCTTGGGACAGGAGCCGAGGGAAGCTTTCTTT. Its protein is CASSLGQEPREAFF.

In DNA form, the CDR3 reads TGTGCCAGCAGCAAAGAGGGAAATAGCTATGGCTACACCTTC. This translates into CASSKEGNSYGYTF. The chain joins TRBV7-2 to TRBJ1-2; D gene unclear. CDR3 length equals 14 residues. Per germline, CDR1 SGHTA and CDR2 FQGNSA. Trimming removed 5 bases from V and 4 bases from J, with 14 bases in between.

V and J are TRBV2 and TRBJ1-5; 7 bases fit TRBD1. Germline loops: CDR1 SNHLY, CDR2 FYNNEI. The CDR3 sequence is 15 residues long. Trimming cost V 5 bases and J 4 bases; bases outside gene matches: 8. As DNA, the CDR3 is TGTGCCAGCAGTCAGGGGGAAACCATTAATCAGCCCCAGCATTTT. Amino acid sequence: CASSQGETINQPQHF.

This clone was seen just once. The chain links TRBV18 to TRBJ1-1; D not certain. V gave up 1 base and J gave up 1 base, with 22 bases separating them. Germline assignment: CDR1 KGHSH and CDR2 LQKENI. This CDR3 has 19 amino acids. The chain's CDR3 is CASSPLSSPRGIRNTEAFF. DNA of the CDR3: TGTGCCAGCTCACCACTTTCGAGCCCGAGAGGGATACGGAACACTGAAGCTTTCTTT. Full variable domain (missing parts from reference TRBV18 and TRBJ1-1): NAGVMQNPRHLVRRRGQEARLRCSPMKGHSHVYWYRQLPEEGLKFMVYLQKENIIDESGMPKERFSAEFPKEGPSILRIQQVVRGDSAAYFCASSPLSSPRGIRNTEAFFGQGTRLTVV.

The CDR3 sequence: CASSRQGGSYEQYF. CDR3 DNA: TGTGCCAGCAGCAGACAGGGGGGGTCCTACGAGCAGTACTTC. The genes are TRBV9 and TRBJ2-7; TRBD1 agrees at 9 bases. Germline V CDR1 and CDR2: SGDLS, YYNGEE. The CDR3 is made up of 14 amino acids. V gave up 4 bases and J gave up 1 base; unmatched junction bases: 3. The variable domain in full, with the rest retrieved from reference TRBV9 and TRBJ2-7, is DSGVTQTPKHLITATGQRVTLRCSPRSGDLSVYWYQQSLDQGLQFLIQYYNGEERAKGNILERFSAQQFPDLHSELNLSSLELGDSALYFCASSRQGGSYEQYFGPGTRLTVT.

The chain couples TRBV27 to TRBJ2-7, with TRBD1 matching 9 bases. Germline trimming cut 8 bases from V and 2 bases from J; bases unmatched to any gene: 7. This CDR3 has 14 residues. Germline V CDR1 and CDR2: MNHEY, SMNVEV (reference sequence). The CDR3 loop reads CASHRQGGTYEQYF. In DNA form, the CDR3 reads TGTGCCAGCCATAGACAGGGGGGGACCTACGAGCAGTACTTC.

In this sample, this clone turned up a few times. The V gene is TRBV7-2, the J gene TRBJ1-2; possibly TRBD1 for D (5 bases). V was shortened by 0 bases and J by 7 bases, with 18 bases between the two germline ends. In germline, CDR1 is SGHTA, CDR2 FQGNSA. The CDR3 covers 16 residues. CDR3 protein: CASSLAVSRGSGGYTF. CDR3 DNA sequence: TGTGCCAGCAGCTTAGCGGTCTCTAGGGGAAGTGGTGGCTACACCTTC.

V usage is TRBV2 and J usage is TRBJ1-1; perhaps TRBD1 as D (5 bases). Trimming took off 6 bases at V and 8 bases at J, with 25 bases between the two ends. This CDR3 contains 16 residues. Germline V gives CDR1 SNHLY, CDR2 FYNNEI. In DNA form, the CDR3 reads TGTGCCAGCAGAGGCCCGGGGGGGAGAAGGTCCTCCGAAGCTTTCTTT. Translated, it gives CASRGPGGRRSSEAFF.

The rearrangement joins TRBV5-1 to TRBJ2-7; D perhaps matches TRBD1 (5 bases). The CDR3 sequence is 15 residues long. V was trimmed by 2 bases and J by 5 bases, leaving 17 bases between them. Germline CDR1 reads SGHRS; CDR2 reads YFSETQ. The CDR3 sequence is CASSFVIQGGHEQYF. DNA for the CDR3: TGCGCCAGCAGCTTTGTAATCCAGGGCGGCCACGAGCAGTACTTC. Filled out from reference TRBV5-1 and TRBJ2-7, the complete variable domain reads KAGVTQTPRYLIKTRGQQVTLSCSPISGHRSVSWYQQTPGQGLQFLFEYFSETQRNKGNFPGRFSGRQFSNSRSEMNVSTLELGDSALYLCASSFVIQGGHEQYFGPGTRLTVT.

The CDR3 is CASSLSGPSYNEQFF. The CDR3 region has the DNA TGTGCCAGCAGTCTTAGCGGGCCAAGTTACAATGAGCAGTTCTTC. This chain connects TRBV6-4 to TRBJ2-1; 7 bases map to TRBD2. V lost 5 bases to trimming and J lost 4 bases; unmatched junction nucleotides: 8. This CDR3 is built from 15 residues. Germline lookup yields CDR1 MRHNA and CDR2 SNTAGT.

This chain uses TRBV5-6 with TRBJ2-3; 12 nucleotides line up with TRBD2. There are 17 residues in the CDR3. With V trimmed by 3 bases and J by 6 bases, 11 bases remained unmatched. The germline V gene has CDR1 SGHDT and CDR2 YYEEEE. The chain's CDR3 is CASSSFSSTSGGDTQYF. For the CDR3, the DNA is TGTGCCAGCAGCTCTTTTTCCTCGACTAGCGGGGGTGATACGCAGTATTTT.

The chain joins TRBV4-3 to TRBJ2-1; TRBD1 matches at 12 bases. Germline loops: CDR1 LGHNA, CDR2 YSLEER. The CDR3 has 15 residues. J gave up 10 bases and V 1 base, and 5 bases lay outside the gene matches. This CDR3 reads CASSQAGQGAGEQFF. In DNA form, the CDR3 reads TGCGCCAGCAGCCAAGCGGGACAGGGGGCTGGGGAGCAGTTCTTC.

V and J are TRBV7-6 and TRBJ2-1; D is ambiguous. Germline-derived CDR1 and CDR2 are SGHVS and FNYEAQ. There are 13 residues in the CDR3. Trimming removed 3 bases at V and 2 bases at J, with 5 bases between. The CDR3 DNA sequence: TGTGCCAGCAGCTTGACACCCTACAATGAGCAGTTCTTC. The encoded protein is CASSLTPYNEQFF.

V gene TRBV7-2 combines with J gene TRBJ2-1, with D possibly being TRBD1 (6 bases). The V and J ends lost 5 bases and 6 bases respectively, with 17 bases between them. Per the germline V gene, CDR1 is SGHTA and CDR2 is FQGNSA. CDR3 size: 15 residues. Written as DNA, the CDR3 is TGTGCCAGCAGCCAGAACTCGTTACAGGGCAATGAGCAGTTCTTC. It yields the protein CASSQNSLQGNEQFF.

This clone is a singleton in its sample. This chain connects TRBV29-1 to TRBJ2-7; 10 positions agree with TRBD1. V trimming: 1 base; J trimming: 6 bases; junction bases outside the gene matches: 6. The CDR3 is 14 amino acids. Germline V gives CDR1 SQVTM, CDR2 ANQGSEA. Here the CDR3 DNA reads TGCAGCGTTGAAGCGAGGGGACAGGGGCCCGAGCAGTACTTC. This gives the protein CSVEARGQGPEQYF.

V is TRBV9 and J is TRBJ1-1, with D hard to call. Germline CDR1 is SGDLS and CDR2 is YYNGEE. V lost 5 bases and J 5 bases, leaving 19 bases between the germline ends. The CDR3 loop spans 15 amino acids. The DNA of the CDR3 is TGTGCCAGCAGTCCATGGGGAATTCGGGAGACTGAAGCTTTCTTT. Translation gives CASSPWGIRETEAFF.

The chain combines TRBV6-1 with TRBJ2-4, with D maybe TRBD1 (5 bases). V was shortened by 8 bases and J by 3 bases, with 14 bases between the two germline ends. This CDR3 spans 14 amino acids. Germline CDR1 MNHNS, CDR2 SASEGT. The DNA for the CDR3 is TGTGCCAGCGGGGCGACAGAAAACAAAAACATTCAGTACTTC. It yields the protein CASGATENKNIQYF.

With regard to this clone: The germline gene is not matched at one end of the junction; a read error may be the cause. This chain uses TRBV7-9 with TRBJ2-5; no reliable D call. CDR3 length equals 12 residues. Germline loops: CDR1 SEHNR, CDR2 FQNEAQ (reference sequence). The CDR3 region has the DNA TGTTCCAGCACCCAACGCCGGGAGACCCAGTACTTC. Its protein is CSSTQRRETQYF.

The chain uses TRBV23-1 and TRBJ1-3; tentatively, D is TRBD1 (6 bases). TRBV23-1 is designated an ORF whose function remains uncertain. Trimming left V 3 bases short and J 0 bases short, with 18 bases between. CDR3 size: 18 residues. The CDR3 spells CASSHGTRSSTSGNTIYF. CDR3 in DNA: TGCGCCAGCAGTCACGGGACAAGGTCGAGTACCTCTGGAAACACCATATATTTT.